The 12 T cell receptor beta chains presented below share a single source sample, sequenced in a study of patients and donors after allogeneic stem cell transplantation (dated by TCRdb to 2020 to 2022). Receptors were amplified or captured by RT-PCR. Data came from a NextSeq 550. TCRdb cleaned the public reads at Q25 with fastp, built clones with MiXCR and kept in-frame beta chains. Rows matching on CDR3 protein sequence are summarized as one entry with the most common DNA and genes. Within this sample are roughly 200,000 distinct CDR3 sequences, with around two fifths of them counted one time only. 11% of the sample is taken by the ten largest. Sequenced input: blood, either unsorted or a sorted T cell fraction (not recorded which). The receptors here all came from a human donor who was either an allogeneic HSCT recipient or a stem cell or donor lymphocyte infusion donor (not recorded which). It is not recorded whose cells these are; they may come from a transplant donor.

CDR3 in amino acids: CATTSGDTDTQYF. CDR3 DNA sequence: TGTGCCACCACAAGCGGGGACACAGATACGCAGTATTTT. The V and J genes are TRBV24-1 and TRBJ2-3; 7 nucleotides line up with TRBD2. Germline loops: CDR1 KGHDR, CDR2 SFDVKD. This CDR3 contains 13 residues. Trimming cost V 8 bases and J 2 bases; bases outside gene matches: 3.

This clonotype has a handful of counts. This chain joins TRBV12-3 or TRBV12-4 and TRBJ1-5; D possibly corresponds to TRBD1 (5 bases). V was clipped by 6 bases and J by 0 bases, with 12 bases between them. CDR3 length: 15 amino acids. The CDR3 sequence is CASSYGGNSNQPQHF. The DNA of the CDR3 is TGTGCCAGCAGCTATGGGGGTAATAGCAATCAGCCCCAGCATTTT.

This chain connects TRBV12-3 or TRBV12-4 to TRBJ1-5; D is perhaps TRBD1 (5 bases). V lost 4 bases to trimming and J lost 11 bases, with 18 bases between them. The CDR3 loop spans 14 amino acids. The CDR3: CASSSPDRRVSQHF. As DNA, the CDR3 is TGTGCCAGCAGTTCACCAGACAGAAGAGTGTCCCAGCATTTT.

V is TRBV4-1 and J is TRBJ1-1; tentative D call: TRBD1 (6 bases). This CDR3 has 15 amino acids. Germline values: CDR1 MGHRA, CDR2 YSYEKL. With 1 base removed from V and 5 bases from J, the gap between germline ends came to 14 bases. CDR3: CASSQGHPDRTEAFF. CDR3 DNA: TGCGCCAGCAGCCAAGGCCACCCCGACAGGACTGAAGCTTTCTTT.

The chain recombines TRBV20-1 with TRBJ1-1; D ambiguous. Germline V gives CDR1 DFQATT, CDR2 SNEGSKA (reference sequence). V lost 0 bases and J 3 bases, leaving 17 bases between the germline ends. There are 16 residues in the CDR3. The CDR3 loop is CSARDPEKKRYTEAFF. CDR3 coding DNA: TGCAGTGCTAGAGATCCCGAGAAAAAGAGGTACACTGAAGCTTTCTTT.

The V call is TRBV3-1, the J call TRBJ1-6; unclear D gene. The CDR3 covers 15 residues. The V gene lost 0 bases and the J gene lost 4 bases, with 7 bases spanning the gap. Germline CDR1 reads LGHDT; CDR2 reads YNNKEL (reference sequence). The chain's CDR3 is CASSQDVRYNSPLHF. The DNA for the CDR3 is TGTGCCAGCAGCCAAGATGTCAGATATAATTCACCCCTCCACTTT. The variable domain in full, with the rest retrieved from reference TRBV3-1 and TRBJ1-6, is DTAVSQTPKYLVTQMGNDKSIKCEQNLGHDTMYWYKQDSKKFLKIMFSYNNKELIINETVPNRFSPKSPDKAHLNLHINSLELGDSAVYFCASSQDVRYNSPLHFGNGTRLTVT.

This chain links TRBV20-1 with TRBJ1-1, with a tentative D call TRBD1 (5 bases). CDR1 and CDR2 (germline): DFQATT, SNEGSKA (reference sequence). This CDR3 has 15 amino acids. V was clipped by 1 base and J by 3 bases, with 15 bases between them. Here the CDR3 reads CSARAPGRGDTEAFF. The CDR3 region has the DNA TGCAGTGCTAGAGCCCCTGGCAGAGGGGACACTGAAGCTTTCTTT.

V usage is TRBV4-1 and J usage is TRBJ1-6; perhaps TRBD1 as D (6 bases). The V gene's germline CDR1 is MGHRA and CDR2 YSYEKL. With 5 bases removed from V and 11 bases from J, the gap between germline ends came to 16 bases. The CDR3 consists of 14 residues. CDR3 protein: CASSYQGSETPLHF. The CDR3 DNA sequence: TGCGCCAGCAGCTATCAGGGGAGTGAGACACCCCTCCACTTT.

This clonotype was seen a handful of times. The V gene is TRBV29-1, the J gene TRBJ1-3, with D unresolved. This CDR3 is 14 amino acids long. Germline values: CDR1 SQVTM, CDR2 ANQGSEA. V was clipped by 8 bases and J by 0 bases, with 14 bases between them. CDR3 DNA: TGCAGCTCCCTCCAATCACTCTCTGGAAACACCATATATTTT. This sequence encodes CSSLQSLSGNTIYF.

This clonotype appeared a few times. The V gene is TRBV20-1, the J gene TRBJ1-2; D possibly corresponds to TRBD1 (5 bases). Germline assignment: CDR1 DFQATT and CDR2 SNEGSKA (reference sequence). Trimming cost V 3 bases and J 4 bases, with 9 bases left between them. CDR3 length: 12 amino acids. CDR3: CSARGHVYGYTF. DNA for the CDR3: TGCAGTGCTAGGGGGCATGTCTATGGCTACACCTTC.

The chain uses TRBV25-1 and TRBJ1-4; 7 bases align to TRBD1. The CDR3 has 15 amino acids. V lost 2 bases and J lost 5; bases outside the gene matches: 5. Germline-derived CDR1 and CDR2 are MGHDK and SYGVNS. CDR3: CASSEGQGVNEKLFF. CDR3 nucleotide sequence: TGTGCCAGCAGTGAAGGGCAGGGGGTGAATGAAAAACTGTTTTTT.

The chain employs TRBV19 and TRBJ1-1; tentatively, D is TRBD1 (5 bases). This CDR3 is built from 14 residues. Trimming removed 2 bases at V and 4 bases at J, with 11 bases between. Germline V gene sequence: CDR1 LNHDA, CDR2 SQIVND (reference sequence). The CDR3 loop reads CASSIRQTATEAFF. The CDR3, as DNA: TGTGCCAGTAGTATAAGACAGACCGCCACTGAAGCTTTCTTT.